This T cell receptor beta chain was recovered during a study of T cell responses to AZD1222 COVID-19 vaccine. Study-level background: Samples with a second dose at about 4 or about 12 weeks were pooled together. Study-level results: A reported finding is that nearly half of spike-specific TCRs target unmutated variant regions. Along spike, vaccine-associated CD4 TCRs were found throughout, with dominance at 160-218 and 743-854. Females outnumbered males among donors, who were mostly white British; clonal diversity was possibly underestimated.

CDR3 length: 12 amino acids. CDR1 is MNHEY and CDR2 is SVGEGT in the germline V gene. V lost 2 bases and J lost 3, with 5 bases in between. A remark on this clone: Its antigen is not identified.

TCRdb keeps only in-frame clones here, not all; method: immunoSEQ multiplex PCR. This repertoire shows 100,000 to 150,000 clones, approximately 85% found once; its top ten account for 9% to 9.5%. Specimen: peripheral blood, collected on day 0 of AZD1222 vaccination. The receptor was derived from an adult in good health. This sequence joins TRBV6-2 or TRBV6-3 and TRBJ2-7; D gene uncertain. CDR3 residues: CASSYSYYEQYF. CDR3 in DNA: TGTGCCAGCAGTTACAGCTACTACGAGCAGTACTTC.